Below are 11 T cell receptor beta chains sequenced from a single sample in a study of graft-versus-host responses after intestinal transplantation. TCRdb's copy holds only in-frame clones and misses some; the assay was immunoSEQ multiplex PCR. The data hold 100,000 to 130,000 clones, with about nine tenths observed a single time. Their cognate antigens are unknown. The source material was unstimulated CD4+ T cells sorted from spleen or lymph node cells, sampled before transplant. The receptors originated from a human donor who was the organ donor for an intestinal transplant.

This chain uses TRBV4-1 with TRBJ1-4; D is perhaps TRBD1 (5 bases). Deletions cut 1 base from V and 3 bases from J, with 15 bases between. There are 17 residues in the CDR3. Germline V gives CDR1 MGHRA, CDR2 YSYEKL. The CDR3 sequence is CASSQAPPRGANEKLFF. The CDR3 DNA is TGCGCCAGCAGCCAAGCACCACCCCGGGGGGCTAATGAAAAACTGTTTTTT.

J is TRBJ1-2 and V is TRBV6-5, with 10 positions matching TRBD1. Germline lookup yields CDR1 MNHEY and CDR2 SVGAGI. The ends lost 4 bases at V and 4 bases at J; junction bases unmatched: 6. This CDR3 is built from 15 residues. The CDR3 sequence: CASSSLTGGFYGYTF. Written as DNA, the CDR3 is TGTGCCAGCAGTTCATTGACAGGGGGCTTCTATGGCTACACCTTC.

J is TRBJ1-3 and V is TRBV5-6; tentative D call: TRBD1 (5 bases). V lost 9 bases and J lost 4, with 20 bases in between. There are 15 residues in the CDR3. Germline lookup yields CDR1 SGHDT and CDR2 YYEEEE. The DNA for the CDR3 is TGTGCCACTTCCGAACTGGGGGTCCAAGGAAACACCATATATTTT. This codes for CATSELGVQGNTIYF.

The CDR3 DNA reads TGTGCCAGCAGTAGCGGGAGCACCGGGGAGCTGTTTTTT. Residues: CASSSGSTGELFF. The chain employs TRBV6-4 and TRBJ2-2, with TRBD2 identical over 8 bases. The J segment lost 4 bases and the V segment lost 5 bases, leaving 0 bases of the junction unmatched. CDR1 and CDR2 (germline): MRHNA, SNTAGT. The CDR3 loop spans 13 amino acids.

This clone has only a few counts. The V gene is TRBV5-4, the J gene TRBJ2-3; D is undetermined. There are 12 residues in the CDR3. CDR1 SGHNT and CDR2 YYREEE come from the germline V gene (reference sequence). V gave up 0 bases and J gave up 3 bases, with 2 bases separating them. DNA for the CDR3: TGTGCCAGCAGCTTGGTTACAGATACGCAGTATTTT. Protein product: CASSLVTDTQYF.

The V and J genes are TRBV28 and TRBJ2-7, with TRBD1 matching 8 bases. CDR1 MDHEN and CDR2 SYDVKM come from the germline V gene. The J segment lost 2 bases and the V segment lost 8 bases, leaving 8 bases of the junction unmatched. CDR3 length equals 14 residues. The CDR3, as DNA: TGTGCCAGCCAGGGAGCAGGGGGCCCCTACGAGCAGTACTTC. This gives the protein CASQGAGGPYEQYF.

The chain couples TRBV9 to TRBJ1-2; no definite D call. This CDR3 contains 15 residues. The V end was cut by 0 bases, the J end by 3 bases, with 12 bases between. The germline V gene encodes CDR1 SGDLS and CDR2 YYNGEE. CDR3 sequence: CASSVGSTSDYGYTF. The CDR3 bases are TGTGCCAGCAGCGTAGGAAGCACCTCTGACTATGGCTACACCTTC.

CDR3 sequence reads: CASSSQNGGNEQFF. The CDR3 DNA reads as TGTGCCAGCAGCTCCCAAAATGGGGGCAATGAGCAGTTCTTC. The V and J genes are TRBV11-3 and TRBJ2-1, with D perhaps assigned TRBD1 or TRBD2 (5 bases each). This CDR3 contains 14 residues. V lost 4 bases, J lost 6 bases, and 13 bases lay in between. Germline V gives CDR1 SGHNT, CDR2 YENEEA.

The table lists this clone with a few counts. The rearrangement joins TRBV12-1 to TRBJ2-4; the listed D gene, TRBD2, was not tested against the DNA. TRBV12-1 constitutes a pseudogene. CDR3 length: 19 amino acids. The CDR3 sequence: CASSSAGFLARLAKTIQYF. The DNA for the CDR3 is TGTGCCAGCAGCTCCGCAGGATTTTTGGCCCGACTAGCCAAAACCATTCAGTACTTC.

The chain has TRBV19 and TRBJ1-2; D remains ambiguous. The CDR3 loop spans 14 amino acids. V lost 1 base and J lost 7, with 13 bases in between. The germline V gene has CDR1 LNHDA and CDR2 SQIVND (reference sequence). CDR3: CASSIVAPMSGYTF. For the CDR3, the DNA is TGTGCCAGTAGTATAGTGGCCCCGATGAGTGGCTACACCTTC.

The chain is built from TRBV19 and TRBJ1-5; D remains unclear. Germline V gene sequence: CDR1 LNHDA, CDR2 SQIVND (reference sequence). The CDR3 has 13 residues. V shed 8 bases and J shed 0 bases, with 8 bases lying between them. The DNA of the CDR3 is TGTGCCAGTGGGATTTCTAGCAATCAGCCCCAGCATTTT. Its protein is CASGISSNQPQHF.